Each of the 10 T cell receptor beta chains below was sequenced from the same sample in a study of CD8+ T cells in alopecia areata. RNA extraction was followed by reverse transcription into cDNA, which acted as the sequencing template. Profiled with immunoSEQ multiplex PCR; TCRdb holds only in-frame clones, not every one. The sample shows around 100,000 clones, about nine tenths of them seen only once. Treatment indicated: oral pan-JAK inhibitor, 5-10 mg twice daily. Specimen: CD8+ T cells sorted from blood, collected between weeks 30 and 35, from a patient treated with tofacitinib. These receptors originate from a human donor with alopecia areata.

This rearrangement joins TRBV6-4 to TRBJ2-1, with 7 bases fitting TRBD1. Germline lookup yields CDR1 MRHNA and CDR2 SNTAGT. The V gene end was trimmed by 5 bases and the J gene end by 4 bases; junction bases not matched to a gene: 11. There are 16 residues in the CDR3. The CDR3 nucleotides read TGTGCCAGCAGTTTCCTTCCGGGACAGCCTTACAATGAGCAGTTCTTC. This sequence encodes CASSFLPGQPYNEQFF.

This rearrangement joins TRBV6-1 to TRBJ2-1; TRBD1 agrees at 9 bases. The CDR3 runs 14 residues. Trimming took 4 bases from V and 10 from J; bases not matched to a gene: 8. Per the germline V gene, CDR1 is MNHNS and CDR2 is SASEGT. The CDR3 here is CASSVDRGAREQFF. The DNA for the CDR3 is TGTGCCAGCAGTGTTGACAGGGGGGCTAGGGAGCAGTTCTTC.

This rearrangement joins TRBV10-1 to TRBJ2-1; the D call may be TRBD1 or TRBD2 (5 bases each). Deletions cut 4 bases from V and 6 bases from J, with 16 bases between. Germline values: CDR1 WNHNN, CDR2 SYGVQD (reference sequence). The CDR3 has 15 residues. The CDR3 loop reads CASSVERGVLNEQFF. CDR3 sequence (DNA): TGCGCCAGCAGTGTTGAAAGAGGGGTGCTCAATGAGCAGTTCTTC.

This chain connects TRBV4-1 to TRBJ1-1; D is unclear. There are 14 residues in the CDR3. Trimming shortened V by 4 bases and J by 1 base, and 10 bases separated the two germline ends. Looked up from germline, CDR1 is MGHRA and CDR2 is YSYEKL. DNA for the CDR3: TGCGCCAGCAGCCCTCAGGACTGGAACACTGAAGCTTTCTTT. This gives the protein CASSPQDWNTEAFF.

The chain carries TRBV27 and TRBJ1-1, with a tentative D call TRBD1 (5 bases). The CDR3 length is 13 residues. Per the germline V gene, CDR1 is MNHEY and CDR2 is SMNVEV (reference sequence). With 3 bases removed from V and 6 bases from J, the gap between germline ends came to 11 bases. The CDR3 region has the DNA TGTGCCAGCAGTTTGGCGGGGCGCGCTGAAGCTTTCTTT. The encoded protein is CASSLAGRAEAFF.

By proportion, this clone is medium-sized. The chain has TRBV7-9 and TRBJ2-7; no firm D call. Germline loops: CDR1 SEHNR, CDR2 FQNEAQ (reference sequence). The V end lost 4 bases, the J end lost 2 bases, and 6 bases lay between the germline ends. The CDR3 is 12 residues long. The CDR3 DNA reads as TGTGCCAGCAGCTACACACCCTACGAGCAGTACTTC. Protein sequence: CASSYTPYEQYF.

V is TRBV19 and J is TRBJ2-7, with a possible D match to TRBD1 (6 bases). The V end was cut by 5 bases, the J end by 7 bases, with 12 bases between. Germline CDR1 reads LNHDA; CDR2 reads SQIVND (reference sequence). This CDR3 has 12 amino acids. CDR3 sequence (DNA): TGTGCCAGTAGTTGGACAGATCGGGAGCAGTACTTC. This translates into CASSWTDREQYF.

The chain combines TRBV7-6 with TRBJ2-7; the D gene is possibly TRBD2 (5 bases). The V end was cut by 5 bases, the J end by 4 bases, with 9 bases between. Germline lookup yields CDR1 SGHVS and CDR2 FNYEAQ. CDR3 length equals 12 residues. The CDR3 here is CASSPGEYEQYF. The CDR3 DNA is TGTGCCAGCAGCCCCGGGGAATACGAGCAGTACTTC.

The CDR3 here is CASSVGRVNTEAFF. CDR3 DNA sequence: TGTGCCAGCAGCGTAGGGCGGGTGAACACTGAAGCTTTCTTT. The genes are TRBV9 and TRBJ1-1; D uncertain. This CDR3 is 14 amino acids long. In germline, CDR1 is SGDLS, CDR2 YYNGEE. Trimming took off 0 bases at V and 0 bases at J, with 6 bases between the two ends.

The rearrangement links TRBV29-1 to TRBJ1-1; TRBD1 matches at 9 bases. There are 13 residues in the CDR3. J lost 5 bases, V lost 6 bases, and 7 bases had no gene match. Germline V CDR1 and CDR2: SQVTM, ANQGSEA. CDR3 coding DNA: TGCAGCGTCACGGGACAGGGAGATACTGAAGCTTTCTTT. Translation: CSVTGQGDTEAFF.